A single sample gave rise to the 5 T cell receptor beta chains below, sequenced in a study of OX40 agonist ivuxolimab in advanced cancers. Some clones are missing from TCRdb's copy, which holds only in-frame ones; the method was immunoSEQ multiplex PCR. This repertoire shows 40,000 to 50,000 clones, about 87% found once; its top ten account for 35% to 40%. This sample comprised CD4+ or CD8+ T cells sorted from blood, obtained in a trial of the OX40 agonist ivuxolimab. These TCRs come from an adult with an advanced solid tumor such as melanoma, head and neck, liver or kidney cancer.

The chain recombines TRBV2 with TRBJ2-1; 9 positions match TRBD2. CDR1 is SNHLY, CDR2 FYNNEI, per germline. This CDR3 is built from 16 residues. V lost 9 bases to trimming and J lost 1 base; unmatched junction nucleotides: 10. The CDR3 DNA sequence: TGTGCCAGTTTGTCTAGCGGGGCTATTTCCTACAATGAGCAGTTCTTC. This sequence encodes CASLSSGAISYNEQFF.

For the CDR3, the DNA is TGTGCCAGCACTAGGGGGGGGCGAACCGGGGAGCTGTTTTTT. Its translation: CASTRGGRTGELFF. V usage is TRBV28 and J usage is TRBJ2-2; TRBD2 might be the D (7 bases). This CDR3 contains 14 residues. Trimming took off 7 bases at V and 5 bases at J, with 14 bases between the two ends. The germline V gene has CDR1 MDHEN and CDR2 SYDVKM.

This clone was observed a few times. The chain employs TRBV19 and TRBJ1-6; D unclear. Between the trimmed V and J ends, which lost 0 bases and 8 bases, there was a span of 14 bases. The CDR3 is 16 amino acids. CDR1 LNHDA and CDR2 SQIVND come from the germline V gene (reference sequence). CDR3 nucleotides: TGTGCCAGTAGTATAGAAACCGACTATCCTCATTCACCCCTCCACTTT. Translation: CASSIETDYPHSPLHF.

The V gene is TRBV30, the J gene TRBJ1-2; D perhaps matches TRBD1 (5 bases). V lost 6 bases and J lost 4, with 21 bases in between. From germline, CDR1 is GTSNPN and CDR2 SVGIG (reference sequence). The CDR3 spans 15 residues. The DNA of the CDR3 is TGTGCCTGTCGAGGCGGGACCTATTTAGGCTATGGCTACACCTTC. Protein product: CACRGGTYLGYGYTF.

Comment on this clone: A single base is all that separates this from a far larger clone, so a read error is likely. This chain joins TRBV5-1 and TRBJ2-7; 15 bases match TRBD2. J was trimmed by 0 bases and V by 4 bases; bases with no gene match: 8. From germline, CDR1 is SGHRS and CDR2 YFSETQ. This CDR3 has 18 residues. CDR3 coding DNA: TGCGCCAGCAGCCCCCGGACTAGCGGGGGGGCCAGCTCCTACGAGCAGTACTTC. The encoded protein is CASSPRTSGGASSYEQYF.